Below, 20 T cell receptor beta chains from the same sample are listed, as sequenced in a study of T-cell reconstitution after alpha-beta-depleted transplantation in children. During its preparation, the TCRbeta library received unique molecular identifiers. TCRdb reprocessed the PCR reads via MiXCR and lists one record per CDR3 protein. Of around 580,000 distinct CDR3 sequences listed, 23% were seen once; the top ten hold around 14%. The specimen was PBMCs, mostly from graft donor cells, collected 360 days after TCRalphabeta/CD19-depleted stem cell transplant. The origin of the receptors is a boy under two years old who had a stem cell transplant for acute myeloid leukemia, so the T cells may come from the graft donor.

A few counts support this clonotype. The genes are TRBV20-1 and TRBJ1-5, with a possible D match to TRBD1 (6 bases). Per germline, CDR1 DFQATT and CDR2 SNEGSKA (reference sequence). Deletions cut 2 bases from V and 7 bases from J, with 18 bases between. The CDR3 is 15 residues long. This chain's CDR3 is CSARTVLGARQPQHF. The CDR3 nucleotides are TGCAGTGCTAGAACGGTTCTGGGGGCCAGACAGCCCCAGCATTTT.

The chain employs TRBV11-3 and TRBJ2-5; 10 bases are shared with TRBD2. This CDR3 has 17 amino acids. Germline values: CDR1 SGHNT, CDR2 YENEEA. Unmatched junction bases numbered 10, after V lost 5 bases and J lost 1 base. The CDR3 coding sequence is TGTGCCAGCAGCCCATCAGCGGGGGGGCTTAGCCAAGAGACCCAGTACTTC. The encoded protein is CASSPSAGGLSQETQYF.

This sequence joins TRBV7-2 and TRBJ1-2; maybe TRBD1 (6 bases). With 4 bases removed from V and 2 bases from J, the gap between germline ends came to 11 bases. The germline gives CDR1 SGHTA, CDR2 FQGNSA. The CDR3 has 14 residues. The CDR3 reads CASSSLTGNYGYTF. The CDR3 DNA reads as TGTGCCAGCAGCTCCTTAACAGGGAACTATGGCTACACCTTC.

The chain recombines TRBV12-3 or TRBV12-4 with TRBJ2-5; 7 nucleotides align to TRBD2. V trimming: 10 bases; J trimming: 1 base; junction bases outside the gene matches: 6. The CDR3 consists of 13 residues. The CDR3 region is CATASGTQETQYF. CDR3 DNA: TGTGCCACCGCAAGCGGGACCCAAGAGACCCAGTACTTC.

J is TRBJ2-4 and V is TRBV21-1. TRBV21-1 constitutes a pseudogene. The CDR3 extends over 14 amino acids. This CDR3 reads CASSKVVERNIQYF. CDR3 DNA: TGTGCCAGCAGCAAAGTGGTCGAGAGGAACATTCAGTACTTC.

This chain uses TRBV6-5 with TRBJ1-5; D possibly corresponds to TRBD1 (5 bases). Germline assignment: CDR1 MNHEY and CDR2 SVGAGI. The CDR3 consists of 15 residues. V lost 4 bases and J 3 bases, leaving 13 bases between the germline ends. CDR3 in amino acids: CASSSTTDINQPQHF. CDR3 in DNA: TGTGCCAGCAGTTCCACGACAGATATCAATCAGCCCCAGCATTTT.

This clonotype was detected many times. The chain has TRBV20-1 and TRBJ2-5; no reliable D call. Trimming cost V 3 bases and J 3 bases, with 5 bases left between them. Germline V gene data show CDR1 as DFQATT and CDR2 as SNEGSKA (reference sequence). The CDR3 runs to 11 residues. The DNA of the CDR3 is TGCAGTGCTAGGCCAGAAGAGACCCAGTACTTC. Translation: CSARPEETQYF.

The chain joins TRBV12-3 or TRBV12-4 to TRBJ1-1; D uncertain. Trimming stripped 5 bases from V and 2 bases from J, with 15 bases between. The CDR3 extends over 15 amino acids. This CDR3 is CASSLSPDLNTEAFF. The DNA of the CDR3 is TGTGCCAGCAGTCTTTCTCCAGACCTTAACACTGAAGCTTTCTTT.

The rearrangement links TRBV5-1 to TRBJ2-5, with TRBD1 matching 7 bases. CDR1 SGHRS and CDR2 YFSETQ come from the germline V gene. CDR3 length equals 16 residues. The J segment lost 5 bases and the V segment lost 4 bases, leaving 14 bases of the junction unmatched. The CDR3 bases are TGCGCCAGCAGCCGGGCCCGGGACAGACTGAAGGAGACCCAGTACTTC. Amino acid sequence: CASSRARDRLKETQYF.

This chain joins TRBV7-8 and TRBJ1-2; no definite D call. The CDR3 consists of 16 residues. The germline CDR1 and CDR2 sequences are SGHVS and FQNEAQ. Trimming cost V 5 bases and J 4 bases, with 20 bases left between them. CDR3 sequence reads: CASSQDRVGLGYGYTF. The CDR3 DNA reads TGTGCCAGCAGCCAGGACCGGGTGGGGTTGGGCTATGGCTACACCTTC.

The CDR3 nucleotides are TGCAGCGGGAGGGGAGTCCCGGGCGGGGCTACTTCATGGGAGACCCAGTACTTC. Translated, it gives CSGRGVPGGATSWETQYF. The rearrangement joins TRBV29-1 to TRBJ2-5, with a weak D call TRBD2 (6 bases). Looked up from germline, CDR1 is SQVTM and CDR2 is ANQGSEA. The germline V and J ends were trimmed by 7 bases and 5 bases, with 32 bases remaining between them. The CDR3 is 18 residues long.

This clonotype has a handful of counts. The chain links TRBV28 to TRBJ1-1; D might be TRBD1 (5 bases). The CDR3 covers 13 residues. Germline CDR1 is MDHEN and CDR2 is SYDVKM. V gave up 6 bases and J gave up 10 bases, with 18 bases separating them. CDR3 loop: CASSLGRGSRAFF. As DNA, the CDR3 is TGTGCCAGCAGCCTCGGGAGGGGCTCGAGAGCTTTCTTT.

This clonotype was recorded many times. In DNA, the CDR3 is TGTGCCAGCAGTTTGGAGATAGGGGGCAGAGAGAAAAAACTGTTTTTT. Encoded protein: CASSLEIGGREKKLFF. The chain recombines TRBV12-3 or TRBV12-4 with TRBJ1-4, with 7 bases that match TRBD1. J lost 9 bases, V lost 3 bases, and 13 bases had no gene match. This CDR3 comprises 16 residues.

There are many counts of this clonotype. This chain links TRBV12-3 or TRBV12-4 with TRBJ2-7; tentatively, D is TRBD1 (5 bases). With 3 bases removed from V and 2 bases from J, the gap between germline ends came to 11 bases. The CDR3 is 14 residues long. The CDR3 protein is CASSFHGAAYEQYF. CDR3 nucleotide sequence: TGTGCCAGCAGTTTTCATGGGGCTGCCTACGAGCAGTACTTC.

This clonotype was seen a few times. The V and J genes are TRBV20-1 and TRBJ1-5; D ambiguous. This CDR3 spans 17 amino acids. Germline CDR1 DFQATT, CDR2 SNEGSKA (reference sequence). V was shortened by 0 bases and J by 1 base, with 16 bases between the two germline ends. The CDR3 nucleotides are TGCAGTGCTAGAGATCTTACGGGGAGCGGGAGCAATCAGCCCCAGCATTTT. It codes for CSARDLTGSGSNQPQHF.

The genes are TRBV5-1 and TRBJ1-1; 8 bases are shared with TRBD1. Germline CDR1 reads SGHRS; CDR2 reads YFSETQ. The CDR3 is made up of 17 amino acids. The junction had 18 bases not matched to a gene; V was cut back by 4 bases and J by 7 bases. In DNA, the CDR3 is TGCGCCAGCAGCCCGGGGCGGACAGGGAGCCACGGGATTGAAGCTTTCTTT. Translating it yields CASSPGRTGSHGIEAFF.

This chain links TRBV7-2 with TRBJ2-2; D ambiguous. Trimming stripped 4 bases from V and 8 bases from J, with 8 bases between. CDR3 length equals 12 residues. Germline V lookup: CDR1 SGHTA, CDR2 FQGNSA. CDR3 loop: CASSSKTGELFF. For the CDR3, the DNA is TGTGCCAGCAGCTCCAAAACGGGGGAGCTGTTTTTT.

CDR3 protein: CASSLAPASTNTGELFF. The CDR3 region has the DNA TGTGCCAGCAGCCTAGCACCGGCCTCGACGAACACCGGGGAGCTGTTTTTT. The genes are TRBV28 and TRBJ2-2; D perhaps matches TRBD2 (5 bases). Between the trimmed V and J ends, which lost 6 bases and 0 bases, there was a span of 17 bases. The length of the CDR3 is 17 residues. CDR1 and CDR2 from the germline V gene are MDHEN and SYDVKM. Variable domain in full (rest from reference TRBV28 and TRBJ2-2): DVKVTQSSRYLVKRTGEKVFLECVQDMDHENMFWYRQDPGLGLRLIYFSYDVKMKEKGDIPEGYSVSREKKERFSLILESASTNQTSMYLCASSLAPASTNTGELFFGEGSRLTVL.

This clonotype appeared many times. The chain employs TRBV20-1 and TRBJ2-2, with TRBD2 matching 9 bases. The V and J ends lost 7 bases and 4 bases, in that order; junction bases with no gene match: 4. Looked up from germline, CDR1 is DFQATT and CDR2 is SNEGSKA (reference sequence). The CDR3 spans 13 residues. CDR3 amino acids: CSGTSALTGELFF. The CDR3 region has the DNA TGCAGTGGGACTAGCGCGCTCACCGGGGAGCTGTTTTTT.

This clonotype has ten or more counts. The chain joins TRBV10-3 to TRBJ2-1, with a possible D match to TRBD2 (5 bases). Germline CDR1 and CDR2: ENHRY and SYGVKD. The V end was cut by 6 bases, the J end by 5 bases, with 17 bases between. The CDR3 totals 15 residues. Here the CDR3 reads CAIRSASTLDNEQFF. DNA of the CDR3: TGTGCCATCAGGTCGGCTAGCACGTTGGACAATGAGCAGTTCTTC.